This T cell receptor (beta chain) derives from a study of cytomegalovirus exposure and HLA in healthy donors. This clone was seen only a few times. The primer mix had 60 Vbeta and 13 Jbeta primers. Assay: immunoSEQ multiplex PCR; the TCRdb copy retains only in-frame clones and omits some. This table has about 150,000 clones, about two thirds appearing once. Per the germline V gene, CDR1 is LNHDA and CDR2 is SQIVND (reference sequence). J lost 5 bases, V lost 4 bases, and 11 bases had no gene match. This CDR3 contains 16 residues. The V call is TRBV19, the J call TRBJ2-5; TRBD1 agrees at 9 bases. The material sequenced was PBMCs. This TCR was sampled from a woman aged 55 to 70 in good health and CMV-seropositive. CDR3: CASSKAGTGLSETQYF. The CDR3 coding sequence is TGTGCCAGTAGTAAGGCCGGGACAGGGCTCTCGGAGACCCAGTACTTC.